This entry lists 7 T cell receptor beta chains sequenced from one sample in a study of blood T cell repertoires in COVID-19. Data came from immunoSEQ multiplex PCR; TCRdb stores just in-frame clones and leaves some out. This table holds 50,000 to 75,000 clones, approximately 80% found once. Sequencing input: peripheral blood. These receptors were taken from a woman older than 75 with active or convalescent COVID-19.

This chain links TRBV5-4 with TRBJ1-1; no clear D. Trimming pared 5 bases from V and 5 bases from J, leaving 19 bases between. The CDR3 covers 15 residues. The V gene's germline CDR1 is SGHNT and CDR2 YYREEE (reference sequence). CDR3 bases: TGTGCCAGCAGATCTACGAGTTCCGGGTTTACTGAAGCTTTCTTT. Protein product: CASRSTSSGFTEAFF.

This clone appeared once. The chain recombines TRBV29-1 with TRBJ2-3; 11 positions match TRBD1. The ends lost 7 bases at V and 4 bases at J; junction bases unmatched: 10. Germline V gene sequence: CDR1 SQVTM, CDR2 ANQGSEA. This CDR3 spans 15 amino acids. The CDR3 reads CSARMGTGGSDTQYF. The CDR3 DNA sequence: TGCAGCGCCCGAATGGGGACAGGGGGGTCAGATACGCAGTATTTT.

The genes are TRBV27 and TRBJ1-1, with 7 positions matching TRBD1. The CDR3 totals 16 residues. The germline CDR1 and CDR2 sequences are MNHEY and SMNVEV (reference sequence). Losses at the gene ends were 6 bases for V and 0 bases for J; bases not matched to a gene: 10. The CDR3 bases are TGTGCCAGCAGACTCACAGGGGCGGTTTTGAACACTGAAGCTTTCTTT. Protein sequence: CASRLTGAVLNTEAFF.

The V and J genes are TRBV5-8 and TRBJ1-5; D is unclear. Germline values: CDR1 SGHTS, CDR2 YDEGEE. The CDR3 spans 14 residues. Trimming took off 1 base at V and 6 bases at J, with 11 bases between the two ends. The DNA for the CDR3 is TGTGCCAGCAGCTTGTTTACCTCGGGTCAGCCCCAGCATTTT. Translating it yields CASSLFTSGQPQHF.

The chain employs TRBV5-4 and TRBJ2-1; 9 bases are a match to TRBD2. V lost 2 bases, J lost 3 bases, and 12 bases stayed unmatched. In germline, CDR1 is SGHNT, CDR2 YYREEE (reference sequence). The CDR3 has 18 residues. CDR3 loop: CASSLGLAGTAYYNEQFF. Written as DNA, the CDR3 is TGTGCCAGCAGCTTAGGCCTAGCGGGGACCGCCTACTACAATGAGCAGTTCTTC. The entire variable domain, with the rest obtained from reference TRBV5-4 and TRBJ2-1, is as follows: ETGVTQSPTHLIKTRGQQVTLRCSSQSGHNTVSWYQQALGQGPQFIFQYYREEENGRGNFPPRFSGLQFPNYSSELNVNALELDDSALYLCASSLGLAGTAYYNEQFFGPGTRLTVL.

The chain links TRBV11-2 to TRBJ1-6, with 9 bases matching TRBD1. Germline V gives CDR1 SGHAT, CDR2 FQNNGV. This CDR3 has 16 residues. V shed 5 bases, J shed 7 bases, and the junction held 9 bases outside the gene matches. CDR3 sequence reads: CASSPLGTGKNSPLHF. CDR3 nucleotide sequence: TGTGCCAGCAGCCCCCTGGGGACAGGGAAAAATTCACCCCTCCACTTT.

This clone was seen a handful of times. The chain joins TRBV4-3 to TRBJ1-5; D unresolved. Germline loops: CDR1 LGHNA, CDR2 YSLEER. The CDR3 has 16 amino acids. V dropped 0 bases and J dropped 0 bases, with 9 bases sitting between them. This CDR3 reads CASSQDAQVSNQPQHF. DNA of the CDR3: TGCGCCAGCAGCCAAGACGCTCAGGTTAGCAATCAGCCCCAGCATTTT.